The clone carrying this T cell receptor (beta chain) showed up just a few times. The antigen is unknown. The sample holds other DNA sequences that translate to the same CDR3. This specimen belongs to a study of shared clonotypes between healthy human individuals. Findings and caveats of the study: Among four donors, around 5% of naive CD4 clonotypes were found in common. Despite large depth, sorted-subset datasets appeared incompletely sequenced.

The length of the CDR3 is 13 residues. Germline V gene sequence: CDR1 SGHTA, CDR2 FQGNSA. V lost 1 base, J lost 5 bases, and 1 base stayed unmatched. TCRdb keeps only in-frame clones here, not all; method: immunoSEQ multiplex PCR. The sample contains some 2 million clones, roughly 95% of which appear only once. Sequencing used naive CD4+ T cells sorted from blood. Subset noted: CD45RA+ positively selected. The rearrangement uses TRBV7-2 and TRBJ1-2, with 7 nucleotides matching TRBD1. This receptor was obtained from a man aged 18 to 30 in good health. CDR3 sequence reads: CASSLEQGYGYTF. CDR3 nucleotides: TGTGCCAGCAGCTTAGAACAGGGGTATGGCTACACCTTC. The complete variable domain, with remaining parts taken from reference TRBV7-2 and TRBJ1-2, reads GAGVSQSPSNKVTEKGKDVELRCDPISGHTALYWYRQSLGQGLEFLIYFQGNSAPDKSGLPSDRFSAERTGGSVSTLTIQRTQQEDSAVYLCASSLEQGYGYTFGSGTRLTVV.